A selection of T cell receptor beta chains follows, all from one sample in a study of cytomegalovirus exposure and HLA in healthy donors. Profiling relied on immunoSEQ multiplex PCR, and the TCRdb table lists in-frame clones only, not all of them. The sample consists of about 170,000 clones, approximately 85% of them appearing once. Sequenced: PBMCs. The receptors come from a girl aged 2-15 years in good health and CMV-seropositive. CDR3s include the opening cysteine and the closing phenylalanine or tryptophan. D genes are given only for firm matches. Where a row states a size, it is once, few, many or the class of an expanded clone; other rows omit it.

V gene: TRBV6-5; clone size: once; D gene: NA; CDR3 protein: CASSYETFNEQFF
V gene: TRBV18; clone size: NA; D gene: TRBD1; CDR3 protein: CASSTGTGVYEQYF
V gene: TRBV30; clone size: NA; D gene: NA; CDR3 protein: CAWSRSLVREQYF
V gene: TRBV5-6; clone size: NA; D gene: NA; CDR3 protein: CASSEAGFVRGELFF
V gene: TRBV30; clone size: NA; D gene: NA; CDR3 protein: CAWNLGGRARSYEQYF
V gene: TRBV27; clone size: NA; D gene: TRBD2; CDR3 protein: CASSPSGSSSYEQYF
V gene: TRBV9; clone size: NA; D gene: NA; CDR3 protein: CASSGGGTDTQYF
V gene: TRBV19; clone size: few; D gene: TRBD1; CDR3 protein: CASSISLRDRWTEAFF
V gene: TRBV5-1; clone size: NA; D gene: NA; CDR3 protein: CASSLSGDTQYF
V gene: TRBV30; clone size: NA; D gene: NA; CDR3 protein: CAWVVANGANVLTF
V gene: TRBV28; clone size: few; D gene: TRBD1; CDR3 protein: CASSLILGTGSYEQYF
V gene: TRBV7-3; clone size: NA; D gene: TRBD1; CDR3 protein: CASSLDGQGGRELFF
V gene: TRBV27; clone size: NA; D gene: NA; CDR3 protein: CASSLSITGPGELFF
V gene: TRBV28; clone size: few; D gene: NA; CDR3 protein: CASSLANTEAFF
V gene: TRBV30; clone size: NA; D gene: TRBD1; CDR3 protein: CAWSGQGGEAFF
V gene: TRBV15; clone size: NA; D gene: NA; CDR3 protein: CASQAAMTETQYF
V gene: TRBV7-2; clone size: NA; D gene: TRBD1; CDR3 protein: CASRQIGQGPTEAFF
V gene: TRBV27; clone size: NA; D gene: TRBD2; CDR3 protein: CASSLSLAGGTYEQYF
V gene: TRBV27; clone size: NA; D gene: TRBD1; CDR3 protein: CASRKGTGLSNQPQHF
V gene: TRBV11-2; clone size: NA; D gene: NA; CDR3 protein: CASSPGNQPQHF
V gene: TRBV29-1; clone size: once; D gene: TRBD2; CDR3 protein: CSAGLAGVSEQYF
V gene: TRBV5-1; clone size: few; D gene: TRBD1; CDR3 protein: CASGTGTGSPGANVLTF
V gene: TRBV6-4; clone size: NA; D gene: NA; CDR3 protein: CASSLSRGADTQYF
V gene: TRBV20-1; clone size: NA; D gene: TRBD1; CDR3 protein: CSAGGQGTQHF
V gene: TRBV6-5; clone size: NA; D gene: NA; CDR3 protein: CASAQGRIDTEAFF
V gene: TRBV29-1; clone size: NA; D gene: TRBD1; CDR3 protein: CSVEGGWDRVSTEAFF
V gene: TRBV19; clone size: NA; D gene: TRBD2; CDR3 protein: CASTPGGSHTQYF
V gene: TRBV7-8; clone size: once; D gene: TRBD1; CDR3 protein: CASSSQGAQTGELFF
V gene: TRBV2; clone size: NA; D gene: TRBD2; CDR3 protein: CASSFLAGDYNEQFF
V gene: TRBV6-1; clone size: NA; D gene: TRBD2; CDR3 protein: CASSRTSGEQFF
V gene: TRBV4-1; clone size: NA; D gene: TRBD2; CDR3 protein: CASSRVPGTSGMDEQFF
V gene: TRBV4-2; clone size: few; D gene: NA; CDR3 protein: CASSQGVAMNTEAFF
V gene: TRBV6-1; clone size: few; D gene: NA; CDR3 protein: CASSATGFGGNTIYF
V gene: TRBV4-1; clone size: NA; D gene: TRBD1; CDR3 protein: CASSQEAPWTGGLTDTQYF
V gene: TRBV4-2; clone size: NA; D gene: TRBD1; CDR3 protein: CASRGQGGFQETQYF
V gene: TRBV9; clone size: NA; D gene: TRBD2; CDR3 protein: CASSARPLAGGFYEQFF
V gene: TRBV19; clone size: NA; D gene: TRBD1; CDR3 protein: CASSILPRDRREKLFF